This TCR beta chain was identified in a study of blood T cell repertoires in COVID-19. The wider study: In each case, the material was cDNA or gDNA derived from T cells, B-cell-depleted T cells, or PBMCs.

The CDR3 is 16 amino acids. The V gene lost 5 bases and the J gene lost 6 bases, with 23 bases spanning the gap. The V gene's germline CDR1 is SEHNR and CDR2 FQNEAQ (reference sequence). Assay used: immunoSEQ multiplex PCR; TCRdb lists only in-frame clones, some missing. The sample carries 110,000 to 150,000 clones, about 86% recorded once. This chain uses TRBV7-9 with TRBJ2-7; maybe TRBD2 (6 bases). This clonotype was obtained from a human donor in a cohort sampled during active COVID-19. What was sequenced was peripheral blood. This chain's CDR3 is CASSPSGKIAASEQYF. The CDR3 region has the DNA TGTGCCAGCAGCCCAAGTGGGAAGATAGCGGCCAGCGAGCAGTACTTC.